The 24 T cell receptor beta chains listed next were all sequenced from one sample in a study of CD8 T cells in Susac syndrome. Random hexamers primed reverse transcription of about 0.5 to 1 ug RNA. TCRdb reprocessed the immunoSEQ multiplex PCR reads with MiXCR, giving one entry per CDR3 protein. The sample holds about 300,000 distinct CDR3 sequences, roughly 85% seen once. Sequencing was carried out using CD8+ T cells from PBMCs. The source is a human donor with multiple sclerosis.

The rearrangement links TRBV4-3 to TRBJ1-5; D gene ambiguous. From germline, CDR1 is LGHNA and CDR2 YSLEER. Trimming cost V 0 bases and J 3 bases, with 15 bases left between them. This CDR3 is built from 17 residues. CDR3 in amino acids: CASSQESPGRYNQPQHF. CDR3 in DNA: TGCGCCAGCAGCCAAGAGAGTCCCGGACGGTACAATCAGCCCCAGCATTTT.

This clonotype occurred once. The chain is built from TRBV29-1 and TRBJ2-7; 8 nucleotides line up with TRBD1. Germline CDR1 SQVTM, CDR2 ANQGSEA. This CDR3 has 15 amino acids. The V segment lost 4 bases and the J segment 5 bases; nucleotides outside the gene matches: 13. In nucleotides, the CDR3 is TGCAGCGTTGTTATTCCGGGACAGGTCATCCACGAGCAGTACTTC. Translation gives CSVVIPGQVIHEQYF.

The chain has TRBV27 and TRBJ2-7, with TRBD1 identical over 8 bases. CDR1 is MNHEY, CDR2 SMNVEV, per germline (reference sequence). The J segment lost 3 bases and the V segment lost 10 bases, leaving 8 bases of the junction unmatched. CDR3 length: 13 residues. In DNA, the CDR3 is TGTGCCACCGCGGGACAGGTTGGCTACGAGCAGTACTTC. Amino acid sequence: CATAGQVGYEQYF.

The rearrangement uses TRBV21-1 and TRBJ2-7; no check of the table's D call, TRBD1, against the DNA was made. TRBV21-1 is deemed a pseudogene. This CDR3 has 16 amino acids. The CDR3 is CASSPCKGTESYEQYF. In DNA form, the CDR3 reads TGTGCCAGCAGCCCCTGTAAAGGGACCGAATCCTACGAGCAGTACTTC.

Here the CDR3 reads CASSTLAGVSYNEQFF. CDR3 DNA sequence: TGCGCCAGCAGCACACTAGCGGGGGTATCCTACAATGAGCAGTTCTTC. V usage is TRBV4-1 and J usage is TRBJ2-1; TRBD2 aligns across 11 bases. Germline V gene sequence: CDR1 MGHRA, CDR2 YSYEKL. This CDR3 spans 16 amino acids. The trim removed 5 bases at V and 1 base at J, leaving 4 bases unmatched.

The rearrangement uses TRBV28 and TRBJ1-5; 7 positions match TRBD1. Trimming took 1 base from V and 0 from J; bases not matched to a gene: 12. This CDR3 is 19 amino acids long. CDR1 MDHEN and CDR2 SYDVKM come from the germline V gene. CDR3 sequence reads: CASSLSTGRGVYSNQPQHF. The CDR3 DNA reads TGTGCCAGCAGTTTATCGACAGGGCGGGGGGTTTATAGCAATCAGCCCCAGCATTTT.

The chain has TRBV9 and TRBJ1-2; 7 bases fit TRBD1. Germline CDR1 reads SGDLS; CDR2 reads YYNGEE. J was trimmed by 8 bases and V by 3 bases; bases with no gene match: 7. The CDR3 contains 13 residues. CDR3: CASSADYRGGYTF. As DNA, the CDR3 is TGTGCCAGCAGCGCCGATTACAGGGGAGGCTACACCTTC.

The CDR3 here is CASSQRSGGSSTDTQYF. CDR3 nucleotide sequence: TGCGCCAGCAGCCAACGGTCGGGGGGGTCTTCCACAGATACGCAGTATTTT. The chain carries TRBV4-3 and TRBJ2-3, with 8 bases matching TRBD2. The V gene's germline CDR1 is LGHNA and CDR2 YSLEER. Unmatched junction bases numbered 9, after V lost 2 bases and J lost 2 bases. The CDR3 has 17 amino acids.

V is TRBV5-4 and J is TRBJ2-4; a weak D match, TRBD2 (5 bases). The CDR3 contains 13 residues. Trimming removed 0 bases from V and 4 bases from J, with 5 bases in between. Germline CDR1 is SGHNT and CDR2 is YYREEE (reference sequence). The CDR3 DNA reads TGTGCCAGCAGCTTGGAGCGGAAAAACATTCAGTACTTC. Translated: CASSLERKNIQYF.

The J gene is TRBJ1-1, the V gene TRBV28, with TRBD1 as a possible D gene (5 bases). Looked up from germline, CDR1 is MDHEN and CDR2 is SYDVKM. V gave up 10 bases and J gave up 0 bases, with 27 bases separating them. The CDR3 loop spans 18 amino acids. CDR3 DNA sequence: TGTGCCACTCAGCCCGGTGCCCAGGGATTTTATTTGAACACTGAAGCTTTCTTT. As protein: CATQPGAQGFYLNTEAFF.

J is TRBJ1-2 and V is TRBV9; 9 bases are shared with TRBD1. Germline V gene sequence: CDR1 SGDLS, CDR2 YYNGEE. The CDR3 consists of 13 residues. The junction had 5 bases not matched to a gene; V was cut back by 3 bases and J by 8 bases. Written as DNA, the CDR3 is TGTGCCAGCAGCGGATACAGGGGGCAGGGCTACACCTTC. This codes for CASSGYRGQGYTF. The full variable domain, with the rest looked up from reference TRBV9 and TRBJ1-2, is DSGVTQTPKHLITATGQRVTLRCSPRSGDLSVYWYQQSLDQGLQFLIQYYNGEERAKGNILERFSAQQFPDLHSELNLSSLELGDSALYFCASSGYRGQGYTFGSGTRLTVV.

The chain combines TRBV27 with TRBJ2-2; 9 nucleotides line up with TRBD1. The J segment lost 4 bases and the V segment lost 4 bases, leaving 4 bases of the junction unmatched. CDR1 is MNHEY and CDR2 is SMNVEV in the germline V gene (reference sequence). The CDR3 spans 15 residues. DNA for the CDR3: TGTGCCAGCAGTTGGGACAGGGCGATCACCGGGGAGCTGTTTTTT. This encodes CASSWDRAITGELFF.

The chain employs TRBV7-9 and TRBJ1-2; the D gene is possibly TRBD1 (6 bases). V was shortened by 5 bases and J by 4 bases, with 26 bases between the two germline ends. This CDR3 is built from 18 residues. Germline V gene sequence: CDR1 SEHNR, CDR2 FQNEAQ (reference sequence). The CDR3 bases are TGTGCCAGCAGCCGTATTCTCGGTTCGGACAGTTTGCGCTATGGCTACACCTTC. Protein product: CASSRILGSDSLRYGYTF.

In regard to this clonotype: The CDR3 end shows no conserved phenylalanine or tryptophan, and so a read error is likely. Here the CDR3 DNA reads TGTGCCAGTGGAATTTATGGGGGAGTGTACGCTGAAGCTTTCCTT. Residues: CASGIYGGVYAEAFL. The chain uses TRBV19 and TRBJ1-1; weak D call: TRBD1 (5 bases). Trimming shortened V by 8 bases and J by 6 bases, and 22 bases separated the two germline ends. The CDR3 extends over 15 amino acids. Germline values: CDR1 LNHDA, CDR2 SQIVND (reference sequence).

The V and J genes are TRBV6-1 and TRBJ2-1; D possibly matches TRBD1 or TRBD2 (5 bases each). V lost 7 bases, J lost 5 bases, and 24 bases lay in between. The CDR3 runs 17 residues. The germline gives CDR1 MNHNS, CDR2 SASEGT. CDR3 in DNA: TGTGCCAGCACCTCCCCGAGGTCGGGGCCAGCGGACAATGAGCAGTTCTTC. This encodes CASTSPRSGPADNEQFF.

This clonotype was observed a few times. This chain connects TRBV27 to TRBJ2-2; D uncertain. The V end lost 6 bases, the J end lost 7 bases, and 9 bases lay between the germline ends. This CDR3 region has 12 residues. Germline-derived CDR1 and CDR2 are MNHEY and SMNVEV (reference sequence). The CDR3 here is CASSLARGELFF. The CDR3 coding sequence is TGTGCCAGCAGCTTGGCCCGCGGGGAGCTGTTTTTT.

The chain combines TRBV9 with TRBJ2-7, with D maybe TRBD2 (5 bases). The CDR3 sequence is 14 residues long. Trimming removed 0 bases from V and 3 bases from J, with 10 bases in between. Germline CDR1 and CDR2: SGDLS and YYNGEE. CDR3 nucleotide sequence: TGTGCCAGCAGCGTAGTGGACTTGAGCTACGAGCAGTACTTC. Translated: CASSVVDLSYEQYF.

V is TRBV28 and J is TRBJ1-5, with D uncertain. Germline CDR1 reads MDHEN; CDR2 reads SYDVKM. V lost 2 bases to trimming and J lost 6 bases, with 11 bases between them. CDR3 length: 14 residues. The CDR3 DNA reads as TGTGCCAGCAGTTTAGGCAGGATGGGTCAGCCCCAGCATTTT. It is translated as CASSLGRMGQPQHF.

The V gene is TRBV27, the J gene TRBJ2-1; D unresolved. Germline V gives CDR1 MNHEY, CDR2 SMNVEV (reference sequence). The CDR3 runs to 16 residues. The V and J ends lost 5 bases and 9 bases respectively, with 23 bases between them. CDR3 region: CASSLITPEGPGEQFF. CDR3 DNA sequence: TGTGCCAGCAGTCTCATTACCCCGGAAGGTCCCGGTGAGCAGTTCTTC.

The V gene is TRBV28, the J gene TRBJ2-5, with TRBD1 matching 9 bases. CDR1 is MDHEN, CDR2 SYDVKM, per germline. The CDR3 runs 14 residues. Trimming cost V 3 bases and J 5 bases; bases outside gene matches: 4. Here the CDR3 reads CASSLDRGKETQYF. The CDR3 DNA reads TGTGCCAGCAGTTTGGACAGGGGAAAGGAGACCCAGTACTTC.

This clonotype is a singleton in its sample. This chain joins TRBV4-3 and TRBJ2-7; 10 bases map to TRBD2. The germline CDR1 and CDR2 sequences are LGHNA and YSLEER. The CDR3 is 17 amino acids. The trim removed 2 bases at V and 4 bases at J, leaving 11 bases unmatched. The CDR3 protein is CASSQSIAASGSYEQYF. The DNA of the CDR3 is TGCGCCAGCAGCCAATCTATCGCGGCTAGCGGGAGTTACGAGCAGTACTTC.

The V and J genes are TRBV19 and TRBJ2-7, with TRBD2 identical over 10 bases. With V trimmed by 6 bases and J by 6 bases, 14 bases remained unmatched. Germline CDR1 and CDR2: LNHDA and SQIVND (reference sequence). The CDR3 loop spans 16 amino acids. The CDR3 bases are TGTGCCAGTAGGGGGATAGCGGGAGGAGCCACCCTCGAGCAGTACTTC. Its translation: CASRGIAGGATLEQYF.

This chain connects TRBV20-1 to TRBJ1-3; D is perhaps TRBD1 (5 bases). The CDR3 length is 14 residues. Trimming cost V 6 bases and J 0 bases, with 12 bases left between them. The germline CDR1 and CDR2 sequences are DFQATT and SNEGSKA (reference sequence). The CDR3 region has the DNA TGCAGTGCCAAACAGGTGGCCTCTGGAAACACCATATATTTT. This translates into CSAKQVASGNTIYF.

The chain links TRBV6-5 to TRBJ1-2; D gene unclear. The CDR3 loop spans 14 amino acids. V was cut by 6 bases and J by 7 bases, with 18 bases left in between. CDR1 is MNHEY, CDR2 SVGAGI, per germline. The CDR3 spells CASSRAIPGFGYTF. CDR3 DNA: TGTGCCAGCAGCCGGGCCATCCCGGGTTTTGGCTACACCTTC.